Included here is one T cell receptor beta chain sequence, with context. In this sample, this clone turned up a few times. No antigen is known for it. Base qualities are missing; no much larger clone stands one base away. V is reduced by 2 bases and J by 7 bases, leaving a spacing of 15 bases between them. The CDR3, cysteine through phenylalanine, is 14 amino acids long. Just the 42-base CDR3 DNA is kept, in frame starting at base 1. The germline V gene gives CDR1 as MDHEN and CDR2 as SYDVKM. This sample was taken from a study of immune evolution from preneoplasia to lung adenocarcinoma (dated by TCRdb to about 2021). Turning to the overall study: HLA loss of heterozygosity was observed in approximately 7%, 15% and 30% of AIS, MIA and ADC lesions, respectively, and was not observed in any AAH lesions. The study used immune gene expression, TCR sequencing and multiplex immunofluorescence to profile the immune contexture of lung adenocarcinoma precursors and invasive adenocarcinoma. According to the study, some 110 samples went through TCR sequencing. The overall cohort comprised 45 to 65 patients with pulmonary nodules who underwent surgical resection. Resected precursor lesions (AAH, AIS, MIA) and invasive adenocarcinomas were compared against paired morphologically normal lung tissue. The immune data were integrated with whole exome sequencing and methylation data obtained from the same cohort of nodules. The sample size was set by how many specimens were available, not by a prior power calculation. A total of over 50 patients contributed TCR sequencing data. POLYSOLVER was used to infer Class I HLA alleles from exome data, while LOHHLA was used to detect allele-specific HLA loss.

What the research found in general, with its limitations: The highest clonality was observed in normal lung, whereas higher T cell density and diversity but lower clonality appeared to be present in later-stage lesions. Compared with EGFR-mutant or double wild-type lesions, KRAS-mutant nodules had the highest T cell clonality. Because every patient came from Japan and China, how well the results apply to Western populations was uncertain. The findings reflected association rather than direct causation, and larger cohorts with long-term follow-up and longitudinal biopsies were considered necessary. Normal lung had the highest top T cell clone frequencies, and these frequencies appeared to fall progressively from AAH through AIS, MIA and invasive adenocarcinoma.

Using the immunoSEQ hsTCRbeta Kit, TCR beta CDR3 regions were sequenced from DNA. From the authors' description of their analysis: The ImmunoSEQ Analyzer was used to analyse the TCR sequencing data. T cell clonality was defined as 1 minus Pielou's evenness, as computed on productive rearrangements. The inverse Simpson index, applied to productive templates, was used to measure T cell diversity. T cell density was expressed as TCR beta template counts normalized to usable DNA, with usable DNA estimated by amplifying and sequencing housekeeping genes. Two-sided Kruskal-Wallis tests were used to compare TCR metrics between histologic stages. TCRdb carries this immuneACCESS record with in-frame sequences only. Its versions omit some clonotypes, under half of them owing to an unresolved V gene in the studies checked, with the rest unexplained. The V and J calls and the clone size are those of that table, but D and trimming were determined from the DNA. Present in this sample are 25,000 to 30,000 clones, just under 75% of which were seen just once. The top ten constitute around 6% of the sample.

Patients underwent resection in Japan or China between about 2014 and 2017. The histologic diagnosis of each case was independently confirmed on H&E slides by two lung cancer pathologists. For nucleic acid extraction, premalignant or tumor cells were enriched by macro-dissection following pathologic assessment. FFPE tissue was used for DNA isolation with the AllPrep DNA/RNA FFPE Kit. The sample consisted of FFPE invasive lung adenocarcinoma tissue. Reading the label with the study, this specimen's cell subset or site is: frankly invasive lung adenocarcinoma (ADC). Here the chain combines TRBV28 and TRBJ2-7, and TRBD2 may be the D gene, going by 6 matching bases. The clonotype originates from a person in their sixties with invasive lung adenocarcinoma. Some clones in this sample may be carry-over from other donors' samples. The DNA reads TGTGCCAGCAGTTTAAACGGGAGAACTGGAGAGCAGTACTTC. This yields the protein CASSLNGRTGEQYF. Reference TRBV28 and TRBJ2-7 proteins supply the regions before and after the CDR3; the full variable domain is: DVKVTQSSRYLVKRTGEKVFLECVQDMDHENMFWYRQDPGLGLRLIYFSYDVKMKEKGDIPEGYSVSREKKERFSLILESASTNQTSMYLCASSLNGRTGEQYFGPGTRLTVT.